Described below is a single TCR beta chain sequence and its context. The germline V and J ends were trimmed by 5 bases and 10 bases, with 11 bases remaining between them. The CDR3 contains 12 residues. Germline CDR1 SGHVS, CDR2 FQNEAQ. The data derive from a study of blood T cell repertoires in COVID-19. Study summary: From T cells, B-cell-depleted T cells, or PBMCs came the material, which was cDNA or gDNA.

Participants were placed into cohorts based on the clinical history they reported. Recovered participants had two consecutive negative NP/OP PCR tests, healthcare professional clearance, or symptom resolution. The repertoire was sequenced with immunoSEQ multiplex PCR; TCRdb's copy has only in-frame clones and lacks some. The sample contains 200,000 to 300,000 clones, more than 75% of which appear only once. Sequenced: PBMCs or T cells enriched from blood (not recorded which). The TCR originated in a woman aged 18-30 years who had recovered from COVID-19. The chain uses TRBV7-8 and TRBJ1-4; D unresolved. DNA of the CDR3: TGTGCCAGCAGCCAAGTATCGGGAAAACTGTTTTTT. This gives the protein CASSQVSGKLFF.